This TCR beta chain comes out of a study of regulatory T cells in long-lasting Graves disease. Time point noted: persistent/refractory GD, antithyroid drugs over 5 years with positive TRAb. PBMC-derived RNA was used for the TCR library. The authors built TCR beta libraries using iRepertoire HTBI primers and Arm-PCR of CDR3 regions. From the multiplex PCR reads, TCRdb called clonotypes with MiXCR, one entry per CDR3 protein. The sample has about 470,000 distinct CDR3 sequences, more than 20% seen once. This clonotype was found many times. Germline-derived CDR1 and CDR2 are DFQATT and SNEGSKA (reference sequence). The V end lost 3 bases, the J end lost 3 bases, and 11 bases lay between the germline ends. The CDR3 extends over 13 amino acids.

The material sequenced was peripheral blood mononuclear cells (PBMCs), taken when the disease was refractory, from a patient treated with antithyroid drugs. This clonotype was sampled from a female donor with Graves disease. This chain connects TRBV20-1 to TRBJ1-2, with D unresolved. CDR3 loop: CSASLVLDYGYTF. The CDR3 region has the DNA TGCAGTGCTAGTTTGGTACTTGACTATGGCTACACCTTC.